The source of this TCR beta chain is a study of T cell responses to AZD1222 COVID-19 vaccine. Produced via immunoSEQ multiplex PCR; TCRdb's table is partial and in-frame only. Here the sample spans approximately 94,000 clones, roughly 86% being singletons. On this clone itself: The target antigen is unknown.

Study-wide findings and caveats: There were vaccine-associated CD4 TCRs across spike, dominant at 160-218 and 743-854. Donors were chiefly white British, with a greater number of females, and clonal diversity was perhaps underestimated. Spike-specific TCR breadth and depth were elevated following two AZD1222 doses.

The CDR3 is 16 residues long. The V gene's germline CDR1 is SGDLS and CDR2 YYNGEE. V lost 0 bases and J 1 base, leaving 12 bases between the germline ends. The sequence was obtained from an adult in good health. The V call is TRBV9, the J call TRBJ2-3; TRBD1 might be the D (5 bases). The source was peripheral blood, collected on day 0 of MenACWY control vaccination. The CDR3 nucleotides read TGTGCCAGCAGCGTAGGTGGGCAGGGCCGCACAGATACGCAGTATTTT. Its protein is CASSVGGQGRTDTQYF. Full variable domain (remainder filled in from reference TRBV9 and TRBJ2-3): DSGVTQTPKHLITATGQRVTLRCSPRSGDLSVYWYQQSLDQGLQFLIQYYNGEERAKGNILERFSAQQFPDLHSELNLSSLELGDSALYFCASSVGGQGRTDTQYFGPGTRLTVL.